Below are 18 T cell receptor beta chains sequenced from a single sample in a study of long-term antiretroviral therapy in people with HIV (dated by TCRdb to between 2021 and 2022). The immunoSEQ hsTCRB v3.0 assay was used at survey level resolution to sequence the TRB variable region. TCRdb mirrors the immuneACCESS table, restricted to in-frame sequences. Some clones are absent from its copies; in checked studies, under half trace to an unresolved V gene, and the reason for the others is unknown. In all, the sample holds about 20,000 clones, and around 84% of those were seen once. The ten most abundant clones make up about an eighth of the sample. The sequenced sample was unsorted PBMCs, obtained 0.3 years after starting antiretroviral therapy. These receptor sequences come from a woman aged 45-65 years with HIV.

V usage is TRBV2 and J usage is TRBJ2-3; no firm D call. This CDR3 contains 14 residues. V gave up 7 bases and J gave up 0 bases, with 11 bases separating them. Per the germline V gene, CDR1 is SNHLY and CDR2 is FYNNEI. The CDR3 region has the DNA TGTGCCAGCAAGCAAGCGACTAGCACAGATACGCAGTATTTT. Encoded protein: CASKQATSTDTQYF.

V is TRBV12-2 and J is TRBJ2-6; TRBD1, the table's D call, was not compared with the DNA. TRBV12-2 is flagged as a pseudogene. This CDR3 comprises 17 residues. CDR3 bases: TGTGCAAGTCGCTTAGTGACAGGGGTTCCTGGGGCCAACGTCCTGACTTTC. Encoded protein: CASRLVTGVPGANVLTF.

The gene calls are TRBV12-5 and TRBJ1-2, with D perhaps TRBD1 (5 bases). V lost 2 bases, J lost 8 bases, and 15 bases lay in between. The CDR3 extends over 14 amino acids. Germline V gene data show CDR1 as LGHNT and CDR2 as FRNRAP. In DNA, the CDR3 is TGTGCTAGTGGTTTGAGGCAGGGCCCTATAGGCTACACCTTC. Translated: CASGLRQGPIGYTF. Looking up the rest from reference TRBV12-5 and TRBJ1-2 gives the full variable domain: DARVTQTPRHKVTEMGQEVTMRCQPILGHNTVFWYRQTMMQGLELLAYFRNRAPLDDSGMPKDRFSAEMPDATLATLKIQPSEPRDSAVYFCASGLRQGPIGYTFGSGTRLTVV.

The chain carries TRBV6-1 and TRBJ1-4; D is perhaps TRBD1 (5 bases). Trimming removed 0 bases from V and 11 bases from J, with 19 bases in between. CDR1 MNHNS and CDR2 SASEGT come from the germline V gene. This CDR3 is 16 amino acids long. In DNA, the CDR3 is TGTGCCAGCAGTGAAGCGAGAGGGACGTCGGCAGGGAAACTGTTTTTT. Translating it yields CASSEARGTSAGKLFF.

This clone was observed a single time. V gene TRBV5-5 combines with J gene TRBJ2-7, with D unresolved. This CDR3 has 13 amino acids. Trimming left V 10 bases short and J 4 bases short, with 18 bases between. Germline loops: CDR1 SGHKS, CDR2 YYEKEE (reference sequence). The DNA of the CDR3 is TGTGCCGGAGCGAATAGCCGGACGTACGAGCAGTACGTC. Encoded protein: CAGANSRTYEQYV.

The genes are TRBV20-1 and TRBJ2-7; weak D call: TRBD2 (6 bases). The CDR3 length is 11 residues. Trimming stripped 3 bases from V and 6 bases from J, with 9 bases between. The germline V gene encodes CDR1 DFQATT and CDR2 SNEGSKA (reference sequence). CDR3: CSASRAGEQYV. The CDR3 DNA reads as TGCAGTGCTAGTCGAGCGGGCGAGCAGTACGTC.

The V and J genes are TRBV4-1 and TRBJ1-4; the match to TRBD1 covers 8 bases. CDR1 is MGHRA and CDR2 is YSYEKL in the germline V gene. With V trimmed by 3 bases and J by 6 bases, 6 bases remained unmatched. The CDR3 consists of 15 residues. The CDR3 loop is CASSHRGLEDEKLFF. In DNA form, the CDR3 reads TGCGCCAGCAGCCACAGGGGGCTGGAGGATGAAAAACTGTTTTTT.

The chain is built from TRBV7-3 and TRBJ2-2; D possibly corresponds to TRBD1 (5 bases). CDR1 SGHTA and CDR2 FQGTGA come from the germline V gene. V lost 5 bases and J 8 bases, leaving 12 bases between the germline ends. The length of the CDR3 is 13 residues. The chain's CDR3 is CASSGAGTGELFF. DNA for the CDR3: TGTGCCAGCAGCGGGGCAGGCACGGGGGAGCTGTTTTTT.

The gene calls are TRBV5-1 and TRBJ2-5, with TRBD2 identical over 15 bases. Looked up from germline, CDR1 is SGHRS and CDR2 is YFSETQ. V lost 4 bases to trimming and J lost 2 bases; unmatched junction nucleotides: 3. CDR3 length: 16 residues. CDR3 loop: CASSQGTSGGQETQYF. CDR3 DNA sequence: TGCGCCAGCAGCCAGGGGACTAGCGGGGGGCAAGAGACCCAGTACTTC.

The chain joins TRBV2 to TRBJ1-5, with 8 bases matching TRBD1. Germline values: CDR1 SNHLY, CDR2 FYNNEI. V was pared by 2 bases and J by 7 bases, with 7 bases of the junction left unmatched. The CDR3 extends over 15 amino acids. The CDR3 bases are TGTGCCAGCAGTGAAAGCAGGGGGCAGGAACAGCCCCAGCATTTT. Translation: CASSESRGQEQPQHF.

V and J are TRBV5-1 and TRBJ2-7, with 10 bases aligning to TRBD2. The V gene's germline CDR1 is SGHRS and CDR2 YFSETQ. Trimming took 4 bases from V and 0 from J; bases not matched to a gene: 1. The CDR3 is 14 residues long. The CDR3 DNA reads as TGCGCCAGCAGCCGGACTAGCGGCTCCTACGAGCAGTACTTC. Residues: CASSRTSGSYEQYF.

The CDR3 coding sequence is TGTGCCAGTAGTATTCTAGCGGGGGGCCTAGCCAAAAACATTCAGTACTTC. Its translation is CASSILAGGLAKNIQYF. The V gene is TRBV19, the J gene TRBJ2-4, with 11 nucleotides matching TRBD2. V shed 3 bases and J 0 bases; nucleotides not matched to a gene: 4. CDR1 and CDR2 from the germline V gene are LNHDA and SQIVND (reference sequence). This CDR3 contains 17 residues. Looking up the rest from reference TRBV19 and TRBJ2-4 gives the full variable domain: DGGITQSPKYLFRKEGQNVTLSCEQNLNHDAMYWYRQDPGQGLRLIYYSQIVNDFQKGDIAEGYSVSREKKESFPLTVTSAQKNPTAFYLCASSILAGGLAKNIQYFGAGTRLSVL.

The chain couples TRBV4-1 to TRBJ2-6; D call uncertain. The CDR3 extends over 18 amino acids. Germline lookup yields CDR1 MGHRA and CDR2 YSYEKL. The V and J ends lost 0 bases and 0 bases respectively, with 12 bases between them. The CDR3 reads CASSQEPNRFSGANVLTF. The DNA for the CDR3 is TGCGCCAGCAGCCAAGAGCCTAACCGATTCTCTGGGGCCAACGTCCTGACTTTC.

The chain joins TRBV30 to TRBJ1-2; unclear D gene. The CDR3 is made up of 13 amino acids. From germline, CDR1 is GTSNPN and CDR2 SVGIG (reference sequence). With 0 bases removed from V and 7 bases from J, the gap between germline ends came to 12 bases. CDR3 DNA sequence: TGTGCCTGGAGTGTACGTTTGGGCTCTGGCTACACCTTC. Encoded protein: CAWSVRLGSGYTF. Together with reference TRBV30 and TRBJ1-2, the CDR3 gives the full variable domain: SQTIHQWPATLVQPVGSPLSLECTVEGTSNPNLYWYRQAAGRGLQLLFYSVGIGQISSEVPQNLSASRPQDRQFILSSKKLLLSDSGFYLCAWSVRLGSGYTFGSGTRLTVV.

J is TRBJ1-4 and V is TRBV9; possible D gene TRBD1, 5 bases. V lost 4 bases, J lost 11 bases, and 18 bases lay in between. This CDR3 is 14 amino acids long. Germline lookup yields CDR1 SGDLS and CDR2 YYNGEE. The CDR3 coding sequence is TGTGCCAGCAGCCAAGGGCAGGGTAAAGAGAAACTGTTTTTT. Translating it yields CASSQGQGKEKLFF.

This rearrangement joins TRBV27 to TRBJ2-2; D not resolved. Germline loops: CDR1 MNHEY, CDR2 SMNVEV (reference sequence). The CDR3 has 16 amino acids. Trimming stripped 2 bases from V and 5 bases from J, with 15 bases between. The CDR3 spells CASSLTLWARTGELFF. In DNA, the CDR3 is TGTGCCAGCAGTTTAACGTTGTGGGCGCGGACCGGGGAGCTGTTTTTT.

The J gene is TRBJ2-3, the V gene TRBV5-1, with TRBD2 matching 8 bases. This CDR3 has 16 residues. Trimming cost V 7 bases and J 0 bases; bases outside gene matches: 10. The germline gives CDR1 SGHRS, CDR2 YFSETQ. CDR3 coding DNA: TGCGCCAGCCAGGAACGGGCGGGGGGAAGCACAGATACGCAGTATTTT. It is translated as CASQERAGGSTDTQYF.

The chain employs TRBV5-5 and TRBJ1-2; 9 bases match TRBD1. This CDR3 is 15 amino acids long. The germline V gene has CDR1 SGHKS and CDR2 YYEKEE (reference sequence). J lost 4 bases, V lost 1 base, and 5 bases had no gene match. CDR3 DNA sequence: TGTGCCAGCAGCTTGACGGGACAGGGAAGCTATGGCTACACCTTC. It specifies CASSLTGQGSYGYTF.